Listed below are T cell receptor beta chains from one sample, sequenced in a study of T cell responses to AZD1222 COVID-19 vaccine. Libraries were prepared by immunoSEQ multiplex PCR; TCRdb keeps only in-frame clonotypes and omits some of them. The table lists roughly 140,000 clones, roughly 90% of them singletons, with 3% to 4% in the top ten. Specimen: peripheral blood, collected 28 days after the second AZD1222 dose. The source of these receptors is an adult who received the AZD1222 COVID-19 vaccine. The CDR3 runs from the conserved cysteine through the conserved F or W. D genes are given only for firm matches. Clone size is shown for a subset of rows, as once, few, many or a class of expanded clone.

V gene	D gene	clone size	J gene	CDR3 protein	CDR3 DNA
TRBV12-3/TRBV12-4	.	.	TRBJ1-2	CASSLDTNYGYTF	TGTGCCAGCAGCCTCGATACTAACTATGGCTACACCTTC
TRBV2	.	.	TRBJ2-7	CASSEPSAGTHYEQYF	TGTGCCAGCAGCGAACCTTCTGCCGGGACTCATTACGAGCAGTACTTC
TRBV6-4	TRBD2	.	TRBJ2-1	CASSGLAGYNEQFF	TGTGCCAGCAGTGGACTAGCGGGTTACAATGAGCAGTTCTTC
TRBV10-3	.	.	TRBJ2-5	CAISESEETQYF	TGTGCCATCAGTGAGTCGGAAGAGACCCAGTACTTC
TRBV3-1/TRBV3-2	TRBD1	.	TRBJ1-2	CASSQRQGGYGYTF	TGTGCCAGCAGCCAAAGACAGGGGGGCTATGGCTACACCTTC
TRBV28	.	.	TRBJ1-3	CAISNSGESSGNTIYF	TGTGCCATCTCAAACTCAGGCGAATCCTCTGGAAACACCATATATTTT
TRBV7-2	.	.	TRBJ2-7	CASSLAGGYEQYF	TGTGCCAGCAGCTTAGCGGGGGGCTACGAGCAGTACTTC
TRBV28	.	.	TRBJ1-2	CASSLSSGGGAWGYTF	TGTGCCAGCAGTTTATCGTCTGGCGGGGGCGCGTGGGGCTACACCTTC
TRBV11-2	TRBD2	.	TRBJ2-1	CASSLDLKRETFGEQFF	TGTGCCAGCAGCTTAGATCTGAAGCGGGAGACGTTTGGTGAGCAGTTCTTC
TRBV30	TRBD2	once	TRBJ2-7	CAFEGIPGLAGPLHTYEQYF	TGTGCCTTCGAGGGGATTCCGGGACTAGCGGGACCTTTACACACCTACGAGCAGTACTTC
TRBV30	TRBD1	.	TRBJ2-2	CAWRQGSTGELFF	TGTGCCTGGAGACAGGGGAGTACCGGGGAGCTGTTTTTT
TRBV20-1	TRBD2	.	TRBJ2-5	CSASSAGGRQETQYF	TGCAGTGCTAGTTCGGCGGGAGGCAGACAAGAGACCCAGTACTTC
TRBV6-2/TRBV6-3	TRBD2	.	TRBJ2-3	CASSYRATRGRAPDTQYF	TGTGCCAGCAGTTACCGGGCGACTCGCGGGAGGGCCCCAGATACGCAGTATTTT
TRBV19	TRBD2	.	TRBJ2-5	CASRAGLAAQETQYF	TGTGCCAGTAGGGCCGGACTAGCGGCACAAGAGACCCAGTACTTC
TRBV28	.	.	TRBJ2-4	CASSLGYIAKNIQYF	TGTGCCAGCAGTTTGGGGTATATAGCCAAAAACATTCAGTACTTC
TRBV11-2	.	.	TRBJ2-5	CASGESQETQYF	TGTGCCAGTGGTGAGTCACAAGAGACCCAGTACTTC
TRBV4-1	TRBD2	.	TRBJ2-7	CASSLIGRIHEQYF	TGCGCCAGCAGCCTGATCGGGAGGATCCACGAGCAGTACTTC
TRBV18	TRBD1	.	TRBJ2-7	CAGSGAGGFGEQYF	TGTGCCGGATCCGGGGCAGGGGGCTTTGGCGAGCAGTACTTC
TRBV2	TRBD2	few	TRBJ2-1	CASSVGREGYNEQFF	TGTGCCAGCAGTGTTGGGCGGGAGGGCTACAATGAGCAGTTCTTC
TRBV7-2	TRBD1	.	TRBJ1-2	CASSPDRGFYGYTF	TGTGCCAGCAGCCCCGACAGGGGGTTCTATGGCTACACCTTC
TRBV18	.	.	TRBJ1-1	CASSPTENTEAFF	TGTGCCAGCTCACCCACAGAGAACACTGAAGCTTTCTTT
TRBV21-1	.	.	TRBJ2-7	CASSNTRLEQYF	TGTGCCAGCAGCAATACACGCCTCGAGCAGTACTTC
TRBV27	TRBD2	once	TRBJ2-3	CASSLDSSGREDTQYF	TGTGCCAGCAGTTTAGATTCTAGCGGGAGGGAAGATACGCAGTATTTT
TRBV27	TRBD2	.	TRBJ2-7	CASGLADSYEQYF	TGTGCCAGCGGACTAGCGGACTCCTACGAGCAGTACTTC